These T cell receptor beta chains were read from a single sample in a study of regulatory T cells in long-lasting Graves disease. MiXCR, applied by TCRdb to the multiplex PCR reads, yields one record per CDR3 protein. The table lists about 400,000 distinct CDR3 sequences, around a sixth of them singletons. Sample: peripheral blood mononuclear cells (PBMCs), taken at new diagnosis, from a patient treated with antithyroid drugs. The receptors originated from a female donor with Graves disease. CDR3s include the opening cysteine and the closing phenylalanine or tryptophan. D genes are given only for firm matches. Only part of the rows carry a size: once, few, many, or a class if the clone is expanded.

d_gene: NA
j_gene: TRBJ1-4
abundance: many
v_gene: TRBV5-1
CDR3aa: CASTLGERRGEKLFF
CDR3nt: TGCGCCAGCACCCTGGGGGAGCGGAGGGGTGAAAAACTGTTTTTT

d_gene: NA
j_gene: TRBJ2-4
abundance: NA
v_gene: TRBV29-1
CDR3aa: CSVGTSMEVGYIQYF
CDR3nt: TGCAGCGTTGGGACAAGTATGGAAGTAGGGTACATTCAGTACTTC

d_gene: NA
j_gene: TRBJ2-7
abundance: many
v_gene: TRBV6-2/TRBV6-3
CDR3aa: CASSYSGDGSYEQYF
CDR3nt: TGTGCCAGCAGTTACTCGGGTGACGGCTCCTACGAGCAGTACTTC

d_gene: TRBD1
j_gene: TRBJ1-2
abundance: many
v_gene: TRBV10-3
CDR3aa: CAIRGQGLSYGYTF
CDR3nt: TGTGCCATCAGGGGACAGGGACTATCCTATGGCTACACCTTC

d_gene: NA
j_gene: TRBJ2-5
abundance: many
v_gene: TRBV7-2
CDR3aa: CASSLLLQETQYF
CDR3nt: TGTGCCAGCAGCTTATTACTACAGGAGACCCAGTACTTC

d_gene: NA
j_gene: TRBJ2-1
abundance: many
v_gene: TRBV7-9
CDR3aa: CASSPWGEQFF
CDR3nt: TGTGCCAGCAGTCCCTGGGGGGAGCAGTTCTTC

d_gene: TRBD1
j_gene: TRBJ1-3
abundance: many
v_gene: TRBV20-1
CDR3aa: CSARDYRGSGNTIYF
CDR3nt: TGCAGTGCTAGAGATTACAGGGGGTCCGGAAACACCATATATTTT

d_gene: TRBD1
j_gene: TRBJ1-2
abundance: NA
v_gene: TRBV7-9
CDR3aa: CASSLAREGARGYTF
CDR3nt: TGTGCCAGCAGCTTAGCCCGGGAGGGGGCTAGGGGCTACACCTTC

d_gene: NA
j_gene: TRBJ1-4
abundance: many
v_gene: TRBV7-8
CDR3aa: CASSLYHEKLFF
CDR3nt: TGTGCCAGCAGCTTATATCATGAAAAACTGTTTTTT

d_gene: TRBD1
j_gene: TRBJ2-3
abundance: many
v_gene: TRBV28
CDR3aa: CASSFKGAGSDTQYF
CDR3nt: TGTGCCAGCAGTTTCAAGGGGGCCGGATCAGATACGCAGTATTTT

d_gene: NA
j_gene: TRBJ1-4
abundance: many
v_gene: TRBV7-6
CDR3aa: CASSSPLNVERYGEKLFF
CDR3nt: TGTGCCAGCAGCTCGCCCCTAAATGTGGAAAGGTACGGCGAAAAACTGTTTTTT

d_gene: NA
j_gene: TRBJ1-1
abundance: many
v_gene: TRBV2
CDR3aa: CASIKGTWDTEAFF
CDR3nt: TGTGCCAGCATCAAAGGGACTTGGGACACTGAAGCTTTCTTT

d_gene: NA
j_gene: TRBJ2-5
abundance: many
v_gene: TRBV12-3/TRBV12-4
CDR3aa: CASSFAAYTERPYF
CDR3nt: TGTGCCAGCAGCTTCGCCGCCTACACGGAGCGTCCGTACTTC

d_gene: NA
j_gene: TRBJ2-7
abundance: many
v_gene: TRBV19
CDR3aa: CASSASRDVDEQYF
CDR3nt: TGTGCCAGTAGTGCCTCCAGGGATGTTGACGAGCAGTACTTC

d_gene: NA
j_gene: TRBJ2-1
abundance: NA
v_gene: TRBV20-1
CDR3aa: CSARSEGVGLLFNEQFF
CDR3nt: TGCAGTGCTAGGTCGGAGGGAGTGGGGTTACTTTTCAATGAGCAGTTCTTC

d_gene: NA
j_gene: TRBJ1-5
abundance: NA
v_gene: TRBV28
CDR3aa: CASSLSGSGSGLNQPQHF
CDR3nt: TGTGCCAGCAGTCTCAGTGGATCGGGAAGCGGACTCAATCAGCCCCAGCATTTT

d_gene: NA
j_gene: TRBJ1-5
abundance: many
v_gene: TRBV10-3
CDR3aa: CAISESRSDQPQHF
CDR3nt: TGTGCCATCAGTGAGAGCAGATCAGATCAGCCCCAGCATTTT

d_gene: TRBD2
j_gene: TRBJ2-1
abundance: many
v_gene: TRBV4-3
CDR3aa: CASSPTGLAGGSEQFF
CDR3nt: TGCGCCAGCAGCCCCACGGGACTAGCGGGAGGCAGTGAGCAGTTCTTC

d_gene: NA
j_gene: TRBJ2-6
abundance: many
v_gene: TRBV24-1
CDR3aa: CATGGQGARGGSNVLTF
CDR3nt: TGTGCCACCGGGGGTCAGGGGGCAAGGGGAGGGTCCAACGTCCTGACTTTC

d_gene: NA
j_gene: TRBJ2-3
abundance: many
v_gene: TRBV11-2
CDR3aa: CASSSTGDTDTQYF
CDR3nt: TGTGCCAGCAGCTCGACAGGAGACACAGATACGCAGTATTTT

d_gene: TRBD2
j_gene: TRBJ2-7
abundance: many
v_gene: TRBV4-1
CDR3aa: CASSPPSAGVTYEQYF
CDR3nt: TGCGCCAGCAGCCCGCCGTCCGCGGGAGTTACCTACGAGCAGTACTTC

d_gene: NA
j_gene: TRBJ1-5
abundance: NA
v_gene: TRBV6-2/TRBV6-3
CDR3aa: CASSEDRGLFWYF
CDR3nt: TGTGCCAGCAGTGAAGACCGGGGGCTATTTTGGTATTTT

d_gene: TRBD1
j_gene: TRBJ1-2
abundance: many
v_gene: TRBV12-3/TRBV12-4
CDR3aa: CASSLTGDRGYTF
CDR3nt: TGTGCCAGCAGTTTGACAGGGGATCGTGGCTACACCTTC

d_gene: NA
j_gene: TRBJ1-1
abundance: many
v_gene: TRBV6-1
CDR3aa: CASREGGPEAFF
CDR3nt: TGTGCCAGCAGAGAGGGGGGACCTGAAGCTTTCTTT

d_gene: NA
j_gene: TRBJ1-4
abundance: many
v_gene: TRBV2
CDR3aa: CASSFSPPELFF
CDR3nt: TGTGCCAGCAGTTTTTCCCCGCCGGAACTGTTTTTT

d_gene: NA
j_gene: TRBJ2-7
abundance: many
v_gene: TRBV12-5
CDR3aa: CASGLRTRDEQYF
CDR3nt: TGTGCTAGTGGTCTGAGGACACGGGACGAGCAGTACTTC

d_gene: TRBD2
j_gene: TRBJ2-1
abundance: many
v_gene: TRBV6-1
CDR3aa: CASSPSGRWDEQFF
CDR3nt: TGTGCCAGCAGTCCTAGCGGGAGGTGGGATGAGCAGTTCTTC

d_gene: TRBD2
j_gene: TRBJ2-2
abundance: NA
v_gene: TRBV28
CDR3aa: CASGTSTGELFF
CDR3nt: TGTGCCAGCGGGACTAGTACCGGGGAGCTGTTTTTT

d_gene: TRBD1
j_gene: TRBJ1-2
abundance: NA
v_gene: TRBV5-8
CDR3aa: CASSVGQGMINGYTF
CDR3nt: TGTGCCAGCAGCGTCGGACAGGGGATGATAAATGGCTACACCTTC

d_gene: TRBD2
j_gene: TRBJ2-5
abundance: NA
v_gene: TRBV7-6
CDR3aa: CAIGGRAGPETQYF
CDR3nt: TGTGCCATTGGTGGGAGGGCAGGTCCTGAGACCCAGTACTTC

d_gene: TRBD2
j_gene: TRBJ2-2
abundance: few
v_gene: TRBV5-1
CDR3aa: CASSPTGLAGTKEELFF
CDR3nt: TGCGCCAGCAGCCCGACCGGACTAGCGGGGACTAAGGAGGAGCTGTTTTTT